This T cell receptor (beta chain) was retrieved from a study of cytomegalovirus exposure and HLA in healthy donors. As for the study in general: Early released data had approximately 86 million unique TCRs, all coming from HLA-typed donors. Regarding the study as a whole: After further analysis at a later stage, 16,951 TCR beta sequences were associated with HLA alleles at 0.05 false discovery rate. DRB1 had the most TCR associations and HLA-C the fewest, a later analysis found, with rates varying by HLA locus. Apparent HLA restriction characterized most CMV-associated TCR beta chains in a later analysis.

60 Vbeta and 13 Jbeta primers were used in PCR. The assay was immunoSEQ multiplex PCR, and TCRdb's table has in-frame clones only and misses some. The sample has fewer than 130,000 clones, roughly 85% seen once; the top ten hold around 3%. This clone showed up just once. The antigen remains unidentified. This CDR3 contains 14 residues. From germline, CDR1 is KGHSH and CDR2 LQKENI. The V gene lost 3 bases and the J gene lost 11 bases, with 16 bases spanning the gap. The V gene is TRBV18, the J gene TRBJ1-4; perhaps TRBD1 as D (5 bases). The sequenced sample was PBMCs. The sequence came from a middle-aged woman in good health and CMV-seronegative. CDR3: CASSPPGLRGKLFF. CDR3 sequence (DNA): TGTGCCAGCTCACCTCCGGGACTTCGAGGGAAACTGTTTTTT.